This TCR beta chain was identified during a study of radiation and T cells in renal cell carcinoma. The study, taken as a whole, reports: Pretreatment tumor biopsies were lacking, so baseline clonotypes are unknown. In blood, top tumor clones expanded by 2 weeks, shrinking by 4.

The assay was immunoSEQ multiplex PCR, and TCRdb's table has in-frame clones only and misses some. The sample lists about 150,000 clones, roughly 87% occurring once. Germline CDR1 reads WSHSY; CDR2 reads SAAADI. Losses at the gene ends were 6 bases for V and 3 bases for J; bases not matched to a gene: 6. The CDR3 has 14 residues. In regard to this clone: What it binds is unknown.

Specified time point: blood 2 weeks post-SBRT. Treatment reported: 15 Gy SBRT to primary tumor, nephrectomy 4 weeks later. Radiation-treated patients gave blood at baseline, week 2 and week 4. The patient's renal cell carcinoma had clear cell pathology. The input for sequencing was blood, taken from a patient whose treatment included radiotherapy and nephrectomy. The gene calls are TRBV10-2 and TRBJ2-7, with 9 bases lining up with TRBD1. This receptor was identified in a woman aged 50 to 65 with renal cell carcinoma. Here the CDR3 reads CASSAGTGRYEQYF. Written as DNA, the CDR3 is TGCGCCAGCAGCGCCGGGACAGGGCGCTACGAGCAGTACTTC.